What follows describes a single T cell receptor beta chain. Antigen unknown. Both 60 Vbeta primers and 13 Jbeta primers went into the PCR. Assay: immunoSEQ multiplex PCR; the TCRdb copy retains only in-frame clones and omits some. The sample lists more than 200,000 clones, over 75% seen once, with around 2% in the top ten. The record originates from a study of cytomegalovirus exposure and HLA in healthy donors. Per germline, CDR1 SEHNR and CDR2 FQNEAQ (reference sequence). This CDR3 contains 17 residues. V shed 0 bases, J shed 4 bases, and the junction held 7 bases outside the gene matches. Findings and caveats of the study: As a later analysis showed, a missense DCLRE1C variant was linked to trimming of TCR beta V- and J-genes. Later on, an analysis tied 18,000 or so TCR beta sequences to HLA alleles at 0.05 false discovery rate.

Input material: PBMCs. The sequence came from a man between 18 and 35 years old in good health and CMV-seronegative. The chain couples TRBV7-9 to TRBJ2-5; 11 bases agree with TRBD2. The CDR3 DNA sequence: TGTGCCAGCAGCTTAGCGTGGAGACTAGCGGGACCAGAGACCCAGTACTTC. Translated, it gives CASSLAWRLAGPETQYF.